This entry lists 9 T cell receptor beta chains sequenced from one sample in a study of identical twins (TCRdb year 2016). Libraries came from 5' RACE. Reads for this sample came from an Illumina HiSeq 2000. TCRdb redid the processing of the public reads, applying fastp at Q25 and MiXCR, and retained in-frame beta chains. Every CDR3 protein is listed once, alongside the most common genes and DNA of its rows. The sample table lists approximately 500,000 distinct CDR3 sequences, approximately 14% of them with a count of one. The biggest ten clones account for 0.35% to 0.45% of the sample. These same records also appear under a second study, on yellow fever vaccine responses in identical twins.

The sequenced material came from CD4+ T cells sorted from blood. These receptors all stem from a woman between 18 and 29 years old in good health.

The chain has TRBV5-1 and TRBJ2-7; tentatively, D is TRBD1 (5 bases). Trimming left V 7 bases short and J 0 bases short, with 17 bases between. The germline gives CDR1 SGHRS, CDR2 YFSETQ. This CDR3 has 15 amino acids. The CDR3 sequence: CASHRDTGYSYEQYV. The CDR3, as DNA: TGCGCCAGCCACCGCGATACAGGATACTCCTACGAGCAGTACGTC.

This clonotype was counted ten times or more. The chain joins TRBV12-3 or TRBV12-4 to TRBJ1-6; TRBD1 matches 9 bases. Trimming cost V 6 bases and J 7 bases; bases outside gene matches: 7. The CDR3 totals 15 residues. CDR3: CASRPGQGSNSPLHF. In DNA, the CDR3 is TGTGCCAGCAGACCAGGACAGGGGTCGAATTCACCCCTCCACTTT.

The chain couples TRBV7-2 to TRBJ2-7; TRBD2 matches at 7 bases. Germline V gives CDR1 SGHTA, CDR2 FQGNSA. The CDR3 has 17 amino acids. V lost 3 bases to trimming and J lost 0 bases; unmatched junction nucleotides: 11. This CDR3 reads CASSFLSAPSGSYEQYF. CDR3 coding DNA: TGTGCCAGCAGCTTCTTGAGTGCGCCTAGCGGCTCCTACGAGCAGTACTTC.

The rearrangement joins TRBV11-2 to TRBJ2-5; TRBD2 is a possible D gene (5 bases). Trimming pared 3 bases from V and 5 bases from J, leaving 10 bases between. CDR3 length: 13 amino acids. CDR1 and CDR2 from the germline V gene are SGHAT and FQNNGV. The CDR3 loop is CASSFGEAETQYF. CDR3 in DNA: TGTGCCAGCAGCTTCGGGGAAGCGGAGACCCAGTACTTC.

The table lists this clonotype with a few counts. The chain carries TRBV29-1 and TRBJ2-6; 9 bases map to TRBD2. V shed 1 base and J 2 bases; nucleotides not matched to a gene: 12. The CDR3 has 19 amino acids. In germline, CDR1 is SQVTM, CDR2 ANQGSEA. The CDR3: CSVEVPGVAGVTGANVLTF. DNA of the CDR3: TGCAGCGTTGAAGTCCCTGGGGTAGCGGGAGTAACTGGGGCCAACGTCCTGACTTTC.

The chain uses TRBV6-1 and TRBJ2-3; TRBD1 agrees at 9 bases. With 5 bases clipped from V and 5 bases from J, the junction kept 8 bases outside the gene matches. This CDR3 contains 15 residues. Germline V gene lookup returns CDR1 MNHNS and CDR2 SASEGT. The CDR3, as DNA: TGTGCCAGCAGTACGACAGGGGGAGGGCGAGATACGCAGTATTTT. Protein: CASSTTGGGRDTQYF.

This rearrangement joins TRBV12-3 or TRBV12-4 to TRBJ2-5; D is unclear. Deletions cut 6 bases from V and 5 bases from J, with 16 bases between. CDR3 length: 14 amino acids. The CDR3 coding sequence is TGTGCCAGCAGACAAGCATGGCAGGAGGAGACCCAGTACTTC. Translated: CASRQAWQEETQYF.

The chain joins TRBV6-1 to TRBJ1-4; D may be TRBD1 (6 bases). The CDR3 length is 13 residues. The V end was cut by 6 bases, the J end by 8 bases, with 13 bases between. Per germline, CDR1 MNHNS and CDR2 SASEGT. Here the CDR3 DNA reads TGTGCCAGCAGCCTGAACAGGGCCGAAAAACTGTTTTTT. It is translated as CASSLNRAEKLFF.

This clonotype was seen a handful of times. The genes are TRBV7-9 and TRBJ2-1; 8 nucleotides line up with TRBD2. The CDR3 is made up of 15 amino acids. The V segment lost 5 bases and the J segment 8 bases; nucleotides outside the gene matches: 11. CDR1 and CDR2 from the germline V gene are SEHNR and FQNEAQ (reference sequence). The CDR3 loop is CASSQGSGSFDEQFF. The CDR3, as DNA: TGTGCCAGCAGCCAAGGGAGCGGGAGTTTTGATGAGCAGTTCTTC.